The clone carrying this TCR beta chain was seen a handful of times. Its antigen is not identified. This CDR3 comprises 16 residues. Germline CDR1 reads MGHRA; CDR2 reads YSYEKL. Trimming removed 3 bases from V and 0 bases from J; junction bases left unmatched: 4. This sample is drawn from a study of neurological immune-mediated disorders. Whole-study findings and limits: HTLV-1-associated myelopathy had the most TCR clonal expansion, and multiple sclerosis had the least, less than healthy controls.

The team produced cDNA through 5'RACE using 10-nucleotide random UMIs. TCRdb processed the 5' RACE reads anew with MiXCR; each CDR3 protein has one entry. Of approximately 32,000 distinct CDR3 sequences in the sample, roughly 7% were seen once. Volunteers attending a blood bank in Maryland, USA, served as healthy controls. PBMCs stored at -80 C, 2 million in total, were the source of the unsorted libraries. The TCR originated in a woman between 40 and 50 years old in good health. V and J are TRBV4-1 and TRBJ2-7; TRBD2 agrees at 11 bases. Sequenced input: PBMCs. This chain's CDR3 is CASSQVAGGTSYEQYF. The DNA of the CDR3 is TGCGCCAGCAGCCAGGTAGCGGGAGGGACCTCCTACGAGCAGTACTTC.